Each of the 14 T cell receptor beta chains below was sequenced from the same sample in a study of blood T cell repertoires in COVID-19. The data were produced by immunoSEQ multiplex PCR, yet TCRdb's version contains in-frame clones alone and is incomplete. The sample has about 170,000 clones; about four fifths are singletons. Sequenced sample: peripheral blood. These receptors were taken from a woman between 70 and 85 years old who had recovered from COVID-19.

This CDR3 is CATSGSSGTSGRGEQFF. The CDR3, as DNA: TGTGCCACCAGCGGATCGTCCGGGACTAGCGGGAGGGGTGAGCAGTTCTTC. The V and J genes are TRBV15 and TRBJ2-1, with 16 bases identical to TRBD2. CDR3 length equals 17 residues. From germline, CDR1 is LNHNV and CDR2 YYDKDF (reference sequence). V was pared by 5 bases and J by 9 bases, with 10 bases of the junction left unmatched.

The count of this clone is one. The V and J genes are TRBV18 and TRBJ2-5; D unresolved. V dropped 3 bases and J dropped 0 bases, with 8 bases sitting between them. This CDR3 has 14 residues. Germline CDR1 KGHSH, CDR2 LQKENI. This chain's CDR3 is CASSPYTDQETQYF. The CDR3 DNA is TGTGCCAGCTCACCGTATACTGACCAAGAGACCCAGTACTTC.

This chain connects TRBV3-1 (or the pseudogene TRBV3-2) to TRBJ1-5; no definite D call. Between the trimmed V and J ends, which lost 4 bases and 9 bases, there was a span of 16 bases. The germline CDR1 and CDR2 sequences are LGHDT and YNNKEL (reference sequence). The CDR3 spans 14 residues. Here the CDR3 DNA reads TGTGCCAGCAGCCCCGCCCCTGTTGGCCGGCCCCAGCATTTT. It yields the protein CASSPAPVGRPQHF.

V gene TRBV28 combines with J gene TRBJ2-2; 8 bases line up with TRBD2. The CDR3 is made up of 16 amino acids. Germline loops: CDR1 MDHEN, CDR2 SYDVKM. V lost 7 bases and J lost 3; bases outside the gene matches: 10. The CDR3 is CASTRLSGTDTGELFF. The CDR3 DNA is TGTGCCAGCACCAGACTTAGCGGGACGGACACCGGGGAGCTGTTTTTT.

This chain connects TRBV2 to TRBJ2-5, with 9 bases aligning to TRBD2. The germline V gene has CDR1 SNHLY and CDR2 FYNNEI. This CDR3 contains 15 residues. V lost 3 bases, J lost 3 bases, and 5 bases stayed unmatched. The CDR3 bases are TGTGCCAGCAGTGATTGGCGGGAGGGGGAAGAGACCCAGTACTTC. Translation: CASSDWREGEETQYF.

The rearrangement links TRBV5-1 to TRBJ1-1; 8 bases line up with TRBD1. Trimming removed 4 bases from V and 0 bases from J; junction bases left unmatched: 5. In germline, CDR1 is SGHRS, CDR2 YFSETQ. This CDR3 spans 15 amino acids. The CDR3 nucleotides read TGCGCCAGCAGCCCGGGACAGGCCATGAACACTGAAGCTTTCTTT. This sequence encodes CASSPGQAMNTEAFF.

A few counts support this clone. The chain carries TRBV18 and TRBJ1-2; TRBD1 matches at 7 bases. Trimming took 4 bases from V and 4 from J; bases not matched to a gene: 3. Per germline, CDR1 KGHSH and CDR2 LQKENI. There are 13 residues in the CDR3. As DNA, the CDR3 is TGTGCCAGCTCACTAGGGACAGTCTATGGCTACACCTTC. This gives the protein CASSLGTVYGYTF.

The chain has TRBV5-1 and TRBJ1-2, with TRBD1 matching over 9 bases. Germline V gives CDR1 SGHRS, CDR2 YFSETQ. The CDR3 consists of 14 residues. Trimming cost V 2 bases and J 8 bases; bases outside gene matches: 7. CDR3 nucleotides: TGCGCCAGCAGCTTCTGGACAGGGGTACGCGGCTACACCTTC. Translation gives CASSFWTGVRGYTF.

The chain joins TRBV19 to TRBJ2-1; 10 bases are a match to TRBD2. Germline V CDR1 and CDR2: LNHDA, SQIVND (reference sequence). V shed 3 bases and J 7 bases; nucleotides not matched to a gene: 12. This CDR3 region has 17 residues. The CDR3 sequence is CASSIPPSGSPRNEQFF. Written as DNA, the CDR3 is TGTGCCAGTAGTATCCCACCTAGCGGGAGCCCAAGGAATGAGCAGTTCTTC.

The CDR3 loop reads CASSPPGRGYNYAEAFF. The CDR3 coding sequence is TGTGCCAGCTCACCACCGGGCAGGGGCTATAATTACGCTGAAGCTTTCTTT. The rearrangement joins TRBV18 to TRBJ1-1; D might be TRBD1 (6 bases). The CDR3 consists of 17 residues. The germline gives CDR1 KGHSH, CDR2 LQKENI. V lost 0 bases and J 6 bases, leaving 20 bases between the germline ends.

The rearrangement joins TRBV28 to TRBJ2-1; 9 bases are shared with TRBD2. The CDR3 runs 17 residues. Germline trimming cut 2 bases from V and 5 bases from J; bases unmatched to any gene: 10. Per germline, CDR1 MDHEN and CDR2 SYDVKM. CDR3 protein: CASSLGGTSFYHNEQFF. CDR3 DNA sequence: TGTGCCAGCAGTTTAGGGGGGACTAGCTTTTACCACAATGAGCAGTTCTTC.

This clone was recorded a few times. The rearrangement links TRBV15 to TRBJ1-5; TRBD1 aligns across 7 bases. Germline V gene lookup returns CDR1 LNHNV and CDR2 YYDKDF (reference sequence). The CDR3 consists of 16 residues. The V and J ends lost 1 base and 6 bases, in that order; junction bases with no gene match: 9. The CDR3, as DNA: TGTGCCACCAGCAGAGGGAATCACAGGGGCGGTCAGCCCCAGCATTTT. Protein product: CATSRGNHRGGQPQHF.

This sequence joins TRBV27 and TRBJ2-1, with TRBD2 identical over 14 bases. V lost 1 base, J lost 8 bases, and 4 bases stayed unmatched. CDR3 size: 16 residues. Germline V lookup: CDR1 MNHEY, CDR2 SMNVEV (reference sequence). The CDR3 region has the DNA TGTGCCAGCAGTTTATTGGGACTAGCGGGGGCCGATGAGCAGTTCTTC. Protein: CASSLLGLAGADEQFF.

V and J are TRBV4-1 and TRBJ1-4; no definite D call. Per germline, CDR1 MGHRA and CDR2 YSYEKL. This CDR3 is 16 amino acids long. Trimming cost V 4 bases and J 2 bases, with 14 bases left between them. The CDR3 nucleotides read TGCGCCAGCAGCCCTAATGGGCCTCCGACTAATGAAAAACTGTTTTTT. As protein: CASSPNGPPTNEKLFF.